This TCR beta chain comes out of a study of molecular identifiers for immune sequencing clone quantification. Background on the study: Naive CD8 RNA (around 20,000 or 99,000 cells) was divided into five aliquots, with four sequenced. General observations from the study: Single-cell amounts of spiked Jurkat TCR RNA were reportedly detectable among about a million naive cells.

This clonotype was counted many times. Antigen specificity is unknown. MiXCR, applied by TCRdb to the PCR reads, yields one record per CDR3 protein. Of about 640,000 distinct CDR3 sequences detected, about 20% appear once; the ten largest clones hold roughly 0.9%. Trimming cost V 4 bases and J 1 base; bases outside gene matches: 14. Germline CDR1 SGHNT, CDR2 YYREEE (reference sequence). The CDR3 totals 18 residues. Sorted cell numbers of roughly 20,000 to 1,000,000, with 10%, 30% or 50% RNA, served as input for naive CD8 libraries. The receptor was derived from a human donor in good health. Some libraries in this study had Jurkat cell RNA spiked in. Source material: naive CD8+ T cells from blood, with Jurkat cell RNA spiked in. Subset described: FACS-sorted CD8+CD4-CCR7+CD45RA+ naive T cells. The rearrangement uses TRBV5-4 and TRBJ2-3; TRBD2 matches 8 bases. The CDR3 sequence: CASSPGLALGSRTDTQYF. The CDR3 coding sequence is TGTGCCAGCAGCCCAGGACTAGCCCTAGGGAGTCGCACAGATACGCAGTATTTT.